Listed below are T cell receptor beta chains from one sample, sequenced in a study of blood T cell repertoires in COVID-19. Profiled with immunoSEQ multiplex PCR; TCRdb holds only in-frame clones, not every one. The repertoire includes approximately 260,000 clones, roughly 88% of them detected once, and roughly 1.2% sits in the top ten. Sequencing was done on a sample of PBMCs or T cells enriched from blood (not recorded which). The receptors originated from a woman aged 40 to 49 with acute COVID-19. CDR3s include the opening cysteine and the closing phenylalanine or tryptophan. Fields, in order: V gene, D gene, clone size, J gene, CDR3 protein, CDR3 DNA. D genes are given only for firm matches. Not every row has a clone size; where given, it reads once, few, many or a size class.

v_gene: TRBV15; d_gene: .; abundance: .; j_gene: TRBJ1-1; CDR3aa: CATSRDPPRGGVTEAFF; CDR3nt: TGTGCCACCAGCAGAGATCCCCCCAGGGGCGGCGTCACTGAAGCTTTCTTT
v_gene: TRBV6-1; d_gene: .; abundance: .; j_gene: TRBJ1-5; CDR3aa: CASSEHPSRQSNQPQHF; CDR3nt: TGTGCCAGCAGTGAACACCCGTCGAGACAGAGTAATCAGCCCCAGCATTTT
v_gene: TRBV19; d_gene: .; abundance: .; j_gene: TRBJ1-2; CDR3aa: CASSSDKINYGYTF; CDR3nt: TGTGCCAGTAGTTCGGACAAGATTAACTATGGCTACACCTTC
v_gene: TRBV18; d_gene: TRBD1; abundance: .; j_gene: TRBJ1-1; CDR3aa: CASSPGQGGMNTEAFF; CDR3nt: TGTGCCAGCTCACCGGGACAGGGAGGCATGAACACTGAAGCTTTCTTT
v_gene: TRBV7-9; d_gene: .; abundance: .; j_gene: TRBJ1-1; CDR3aa: CASSKYGTGNTEAFF; CDR3nt: TGTGCCAGCAGCAAATATGGAACAGGGAACACTGAAGCTTTCTTT
v_gene: TRBV2; d_gene: TRBD1; abundance: .; j_gene: TRBJ1-2; CDR3aa: CASSEGSGTGGPPGGYTF; CDR3nt: TGTGCCAGCAGTGAAGGATCCGGGACAGGGGGCCCGCCCGGTGGCTACACCTTC
v_gene: TRBV28; d_gene: .; abundance: .; j_gene: TRBJ1-5; CDR3aa: CASTPALNQPQHF; CDR3nt: TGTGCCAGCACCCCGGCACTAAATCAGCCCCAGCATTTT
v_gene: TRBV6-5; d_gene: .; abundance: .; j_gene: TRBJ1-2; CDR3aa: CASSQTGNYGYTF; CDR3nt: TGTGCCAGCAGCCAGACGGGGAACTATGGCTACACCTTC
v_gene: TRBV5-6; d_gene: TRBD1; abundance: .; j_gene: TRBJ1-2; CDR3aa: CASSRPGQGPNYGYTF; CDR3nt: TGTGCCAGCAGCCGACCGGGACAGGGCCCAAACTATGGCTACACCTTC
v_gene: TRBV18; d_gene: .; abundance: .; j_gene: TRBJ1-5; CDR3aa: CASSPGRGEGQPQHF; CDR3nt: TGTGCCAGCTCCCCCGGGAGGGGCGAGGGACAGCCCCAGCATTTT
v_gene: TRBV27; d_gene: TRBD1; abundance: .; j_gene: TRBJ1-4; CDR3aa: CATRTGPNEKLFF; CDR3nt: TGTGCCACCAGGACAGGGCCAAATGAAAAACTGTTTTTT
v_gene: TRBV12-3/TRBV12-4; d_gene: TRBD2; abundance: .; j_gene: TRBJ2-1; CDR3aa: CASIQTSGKGGFF; CDR3nt: TGTGCCAGCATCCAGACTAGCGGGAAGGGGGGGTTCTTC
v_gene: TRBV5-4; d_gene: .; abundance: .; j_gene: TRBJ1-2; CDR3aa: CASSLGPSDYGYTF; CDR3nt: TGTGCCAGCAGCTTGGGGCCCAGCGACTATGGCTACACCTTC
v_gene: TRBV18; d_gene: .; abundance: .; j_gene: TRBJ1-3; CDR3aa: CASSPEALHSGNTIYF; CDR3nt: TGTGCCAGCTCACCTGAAGCGCTACACTCTGGAAACACCATATATTTT
v_gene: TRBV28; d_gene: .; abundance: .; j_gene: TRBJ1-4; CDR3aa: CASSDGGGRANEKLFF; CDR3nt: TGTGCCAGCAGCGATGGGGGGGGTAGGGCTAATGAAAAACTGTTTTTT
v_gene: TRBV24-1; d_gene: TRBD1; abundance: .; j_gene: TRBJ1-5; CDR3aa: CATSDLSGQGVQGNQPQHF; CDR3nt: TGTGCCACCAGTGATTTATCGGGACAGGGGGTACAGGGCAATCAGCCCCAGCATTTT
v_gene: TRBV18; d_gene: TRBD2; abundance: few; j_gene: TRBJ2-1; CDR3aa: CASATSGRGYEQFF; CDR3nt: TGTGCCAGCGCCACTAGCGGGAGGGGCTATGAGCAGTTCTTC
v_gene: TRBV4-1; d_gene: .; abundance: .; j_gene: TRBJ1-4; CDR3aa: CASSQGSGESTNEKLFF; CDR3nt: TGCGCCAGCAGCCAAGGTTCAGGGGAATCGACTAATGAAAAACTGTTTTTT
v_gene: TRBV3-1/TRBV3-2; d_gene: TRBD1; abundance: few; j_gene: TRBJ1-2; CDR3aa: CASSQEPGQIDLNYGYTF; CDR3nt: TGTGCCAGCAGCCAGGAACCGGGACAGATAGACCTCAACTATGGCTACACCTTC
v_gene: TRBV19; d_gene: TRBD1; abundance: once; j_gene: TRBJ2-3; CDR3aa: CASRGTGVNTQYF; CDR3nt: TGTGCCAGTAGGGGGACAGGGGTGAATACGCAGTATTTT
v_gene: TRBV10-3; d_gene: TRBD1; abundance: once; j_gene: TRBJ1-2; CDR3aa: CAISDPRTGSPRRGGYTF; CDR3nt: TGTGCCATCAGTGACCCTCGGACAGGGTCGCCGAGGCGAGGAGGCTACACCTTC
v_gene: TRBV6-5; d_gene: TRBD1; abundance: .; j_gene: TRBJ1-2; CDR3aa: CASSYSGTGGNGYTF; CDR3nt: TGTGCCAGCAGTTACTCCGGGACAGGGGGCAATGGCTACACCTTC
v_gene: TRBV7-9; d_gene: TRBD2; abundance: .; j_gene: TRBJ2-5; CDR3aa: CASSLLAGVKTQYF; CDR3nt: TGTGCCAGCAGCTTATTAGCGGGAGTGAAGACCCAGTACTTC
v_gene: TRBV2; d_gene: .; abundance: .; j_gene: TRBJ1-6; CDR3aa: CANQHDRANNSPLHF; CDR3nt: TGTGCCAATCAGCACGACAGAGCTAATAATTCACCCCTCCACTTT
v_gene: TRBV24-1; d_gene: .; abundance: .; j_gene: TRBJ1-1; CDR3aa: CATSDGSGPEAFF; CDR3nt: TGTGCCACCAGTGATGGCAGCGGTCCTGAAGCTTTCTTT
v_gene: TRBV28; d_gene: .; abundance: .; j_gene: TRBJ1-4; CDR3aa: CASRLGGAKGSNEKLFF; CDR3nt: TGTGCCAGCAGGCTCGGTGGGGCTAAGGGTAGTAATGAAAAACTGTTTTTT
v_gene: TRBV5-5; d_gene: TRBD1; abundance: .; j_gene: TRBJ1-2; CDR3aa: CASSTGQGTKVGYTF; CDR3nt: TGTGCCAGCAGCACTGGACAGGGGACGAAGGTTGGCTACACCTTC
v_gene: TRBV5-1; d_gene: .; abundance: .; j_gene: TRBJ2-1; CDR3aa: CASSLFGAPDNEQFF; CDR3nt: TGCGCCAGCAGCTTGTTCGGAGCGCCAGACAATGAGCAGTTCTTC
v_gene: TRBV6-5; d_gene: .; abundance: .; j_gene: TRBJ1-2; CDR3aa: CASQDFYGYTF; CDR3nt: TGTGCCAGCCAGGACTTCTATGGCTACACCTTC
v_gene: TRBV6-5; d_gene: .; abundance: .; j_gene: TRBJ2-5; CDR3aa: CASSFRGLAETQYF; CDR3nt: TGTGCCAGCAGTTTCCGGGGGTTAGCGGAGACCCAGTACTTC
v_gene: TRBV27; d_gene: .; abundance: .; j_gene: TRBJ1-3; CDR3aa: CASSPTGSGNTIYF; CDR3nt: TGTGCCAGCAGTCCGACAGGCTCTGGAAACACCATATATTTT
v_gene: TRBV3-1/TRBV3-2; d_gene: .; abundance: .; j_gene: TRBJ1-3; CDR3aa: CASSQDTRRENTIYF; CDR3nt: TGTGCCAGCAGCCAAGATACCAGGCGCGAAAACACCATATATTTT
v_gene: TRBV12-3/TRBV12-4; d_gene: .; abundance: .; j_gene: TRBJ1-3; CDR3aa: CASWEAVRNTIYF; CDR3nt: TGTGCCAGTTGGGAGGCTGTTCGAAACACCATATATTTT
v_gene: TRBV7-2; d_gene: .; abundance: .; j_gene: TRBJ2-5; CDR3aa: CASSPERSRETQYF; CDR3nt: TGTGCCAGCAGCCCTGAACGGTCTAGAGAGACCCAGTACTTC
v_gene: TRBV9; d_gene: .; abundance: .; j_gene: TRBJ2-1; CDR3aa: CASSVTGLSSYNEQFF; CDR3nt: TGTGCCAGCAGCGTGACAGGTCTTAGCTCCTACAATGAGCAGTTCTTC
v_gene: TRBV24-1; d_gene: .; abundance: .; j_gene: TRBJ2-3; CDR3aa: CATREVSTDTQYF; CDR3nt: TGTGCCACCAGGGAGGTTAGCACAGATACGCAGTATTTT
v_gene: TRBV7-9; d_gene: TRBD2; abundance: few; j_gene: TRBJ2-4; CDR3aa: CASSPVAGIAKNIQYF; CDR3nt: TGTGCCAGCAGCCCTGTAGCGGGGATAGCCAAAAACATTCAGTACTTC
v_gene: TRBV9; d_gene: .; abundance: .; j_gene: TRBJ2-5; CDR3aa: CASSARGTGETQYF; CDR3nt: TGTGCCAGCAGCGCACGGGGAACGGGGGAGACCCAGTACTTC
v_gene: TRBV3-1/TRBV3-2; d_gene: TRBD1; abundance: .; j_gene: TRBJ2-3; CDR3aa: CASSHYRGLTDTQYF; CDR3nt: TGTGCCAGCAGCCATTACAGGGGCCTCACAGATACGCAGTATTTT
v_gene: TRBV4-1; d_gene: .; abundance: .; j_gene: TRBJ2-1; CDR3aa: CASSQDNRDSNEQFF; CDR3nt: TGCGCCAGCAGCCAAGACAACCGGGACTCCAATGAGCAGTTCTTC
v_gene: TRBV3-1/TRBV3-2; d_gene: .; abundance: once; j_gene: TRBJ1-1; CDR3aa: CASSPMNTRGAFF; CDR3nt: TGTGCCAGCAGCCCGATGAACACCCGCGGAGCTTTCTTT
v_gene: TRBV4-1; d_gene: TRBD2; abundance: .; j_gene: TRBJ2-2; CDR3aa: CASSRGLAGGTGELFF; CDR3nt: TGCGCCAGCAGCCGCGGACTAGCGGGAGGCACCGGGGAGCTGTTTTTT
v_gene: TRBV11-3; d_gene: .; abundance: .; j_gene: TRBJ2-6; CDR3aa: CASSRSSGANVLTF; CDR3nt: TGTGCCAGCAGCCGTAGCTCTGGGGCCAACGTCCTGACTTTC
v_gene: TRBV11-2; d_gene: .; abundance: .; j_gene: TRBJ1-1; CDR3aa: CASRGLNTEAFF; CDR3nt: TGTGCCAGCAGGGGGCTAAACACTGAAGCTTTCTTT
v_gene: TRBV2; d_gene: .; abundance: .; j_gene: TRBJ2-5; CDR3aa: CASSEGGRGQETQYF; CDR3nt: TGTGCCAGCAGTGAAGGGGGCAGGGGTCAAGAGACCCAGTACTTC
v_gene: TRBV20-1; d_gene: .; abundance: .; j_gene: TRBJ1-1; CDR3aa: CSASIRNTEAFF; CDR3nt: TGCAGTGCTAGTATCAGGAACACTGAAGCTTTCTTT
v_gene: TRBV2; d_gene: .; abundance: once; j_gene: TRBJ2-4; CDR3aa: CASSEGGIDKNIQYF; CDR3nt: TGTGCCAGCAGTGAAGGCGGGATAGACAAAAACATTCAGTACTTC
v_gene: TRBV7-9; d_gene: TRBD2; abundance: .; j_gene: TRBJ2-2; CDR3aa: CASSLGLAGEHTGELFF; CDR3nt: TGTGCCAGCAGCTTGGGACTAGCGGGAGAGCACACCGGGGAGCTGTTTTTT
v_gene: TRBV19; d_gene: .; abundance: .; j_gene: TRBJ1-1; CDR3aa: CASSITIRDEAFF; CDR3nt: TGTGCCAGTAGTATAACGATAAGAGATGAAGCTTTCTTT
v_gene: TRBV6-5; d_gene: TRBD2; abundance: .; j_gene: TRBJ2-2; CDR3aa: CATGASGGTGELFF; CDR3nt: TGTGCCACCGGTGCCAGCGGGGGCACCGGGGAGCTGTTTTTT
v_gene: TRBV6-5; d_gene: TRBD1; abundance: .; j_gene: TRBJ1-5; CDR3aa: CASSLQGESNQPQHF; CDR3nt: TGTGCCAGCAGTTTACAGGGGGAGAGCAATCAGCCCCAGCATTTT
v_gene: TRBV7-9; d_gene: TRBD2; abundance: .; j_gene: TRBJ2-3; CDR3aa: CASSLMGLGTDTQYF; CDR3nt: TGTGCCAGCAGCTTAATGGGACTAGGCACAGATACGCAGTATTTT
v_gene: TRBV19; d_gene: .; abundance: .; j_gene: TRBJ1-1; CDR3aa: CASRNFRDTEAFF; CDR3nt: TGTGCCAGTAGGAACTTCCGGGACACTGAAGCTTTCTTT
v_gene: TRBV9; d_gene: TRBD1; abundance: .; j_gene: TRBJ1-4; CDR3aa: CASSVGTGDRSEKLFF; CDR3nt: TGTGCCAGCAGCGTAGGGACAGGTGATCGGAGTGAAAAACTGTTTTTT
v_gene: TRBV24-1; d_gene: .; abundance: few; j_gene: TRBJ2-3; CDR3aa: CATSDFVRGTDTQYF; CDR3nt: TGTGCCACCAGTGATTTCGTACGGGGCACAGATACGCAGTATTTT
v_gene: TRBV4-3; d_gene: TRBD2; abundance: .; j_gene: TRBJ2-1; CDR3aa: CASSQVLAGAYNEQFF; CDR3nt: TGCGCCAGCAGCCAAGTTTTAGCGGGAGCCTACAATGAGCAGTTCTTC
v_gene: TRBV27; d_gene: .; abundance: .; j_gene: TRBJ2-7; CDR3aa: CASSSVDSSYEQYF; CDR3nt: TGTGCCAGCAGTTCGGTGGACAGCTCCTACGAGCAGTACTTC
v_gene: TRBV2; d_gene: .; abundance: .; j_gene: TRBJ1-4; CDR3aa: CASSDVGGGGEKLFF; CDR3nt: TGTGCCAGCAGTGATGTGGGCGGGGGGGGTGAAAAACTGTTTTTT
v_gene: TRBV7-2; d_gene: .; abundance: .; j_gene: TRBJ2-5; CDR3aa: CASSSPRETQYF; CDR3nt: TGTGCCAGCAGCTCCCCGAGGGAGACCCAGTACTTC
v_gene: TRBV15; d_gene: .; abundance: .; j_gene: TRBJ1-2; CDR3aa: CATSRDFGGYGYTF; CDR3nt: TGTGCCACCAGCAGAGATTTTGGAGGGTATGGCTACACCTTC